Listed below are T cell receptor beta chains from one sample, sequenced in a study of control samples from healthy donors and cancer patients. The protocol was immunoSEQ multiplex PCR, while the TCRdb copy is restricted to in-frame clones and leaves out a portion. This table holds 70,000 to 100,000 clones, 70% to 90% found once. Sequenced material: blood. Receptor source: a woman aged 55-69 years in good health. The CDR3 runs from the conserved cysteine through the conserved F or W. The D gene is left open where the match is weak. Clone size appears in some rows only: once, few, many, or a class for an expanded clone.

J gene: TRBJ1-1; clone size: -; V gene: TRBV11-3; D gene: -; CDR3 DNA: TGTGCCAGCAGCTTAGATTCGCGGGACACTGAAGCTTTCTTT; CDR3 protein: CASSLDSRDTEAFF
J gene: TRBJ2-3; clone size: -; V gene: TRBV5-1; D gene: -; CDR3 DNA: TGCGCCAGCAGCTCGGTCCCCACAGATACGCAGTATTTT; CDR3 protein: CASSSVPTDTQYF
J gene: TRBJ1-2; clone size: once; V gene: TRBV20-1; D gene: -; CDR3 DNA: TGCAGTGCTAGTTGGCGGAGGCGGGGGGCTAACTATGGCTACACCTTC; CDR3 protein: CSASWRRRGANYGYTF
J gene: TRBJ2-7; clone size: few; V gene: TRBV3-1/TRBV3-2; D gene: -; CDR3 DNA: TGTGCCAGCAGCCAAGATCAGGGGCAGTCCTACGAGCAGTACTTC; CDR3 protein: CASSQDQGQSYEQYF
J gene: TRBJ1-1; clone size: once; V gene: TRBV28; D gene: TRBD1; CDR3 DNA: TGTGCCAGCAGGTCCCGGGACAGGGGAATGAACACTGAAGCTTTCTTT; CDR3 protein: CASRSRDRGMNTEAFF
J gene: TRBJ2-2; clone size: -; V gene: TRBV5-1; D gene: TRBD2; CDR3 DNA: TGCGCCAGGTGGCGGGGGGGCCTCGACACCGGGGAGCTGTTTTTT; CDR3 protein: CARWRGGLDTGELFF
J gene: TRBJ2-3; clone size: -; V gene: TRBV5-4; D gene: -; CDR3 DNA: TGTGCCAGCAGCCCGATTGGGGGTGGGTGGACAGATACGCAGTATTTT; CDR3 protein: CASSPIGGGWTDTQYF
J gene: TRBJ2-5; clone size: -; V gene: TRBV9; D gene: -; CDR3 DNA: TGTGCCAGCAGCGGGGGGGCTTCGGAGACCCAGTACTTC; CDR3 protein: CASSGGASETQYF
J gene: TRBJ1-1; clone size: -; V gene: TRBV27; D gene: TRBD1; CDR3 DNA: TGTGCCAGCAGCTCGACAGAAAAACAGGGGATAAACACTGAAGCTTTCTTT; CDR3 protein: CASSSTEKQGINTEAFF
J gene: TRBJ2-7; clone size: few; V gene: TRBV15; D gene: -; CDR3 DNA: TGTGCCACCAGGGGCCCAACACGGGGGGAGCAGTACTTC; CDR3 protein: CATRGPTRGEQYF
J gene: TRBJ2-1; clone size: -; V gene: TRBV5-4; D gene: TRBD2; CDR3 DNA: TGTGCCAGCAGCCCACTAGCGGGGGTTTCCAATGAGCAGTTCTTC; CDR3 protein: CASSPLAGVSNEQFF
J gene: TRBJ1-2; clone size: -; V gene: TRBV19; D gene: TRBD1; CDR3 DNA: TGTGCCAGTAGTATTGTCGACAGGGTCAGCTATGGCTACACCTTC; CDR3 protein: CASSIVDRVSYGYTF
J gene: TRBJ2-4; clone size: many; V gene: TRBV4-1; D gene: -; CDR3 DNA: TGCGCCAGCAGCCAACCCCGCAACAGTGTAGCCAAAAACATTCAGTACTTC; CDR3 protein: CASSQPRNSVAKNIQYF
J gene: TRBJ1-1; clone size: -; V gene: TRBV29-1; D gene: -; CDR3 DNA: TGCAGCGTTGAGGGCCGAACAAACACTGAAGCTTTCTTT; CDR3 protein: CSVEGRTNTEAFF
J gene: TRBJ1-1; clone size: once; V gene: TRBV6-5; D gene: -; CDR3 DNA: TGTGCCAGCAGTCCCCGAAAGGGTATGAACACTGAAGCTTTCTTT; CDR3 protein: CASSPRKGMNTEAFF
J gene: TRBJ2-3; clone size: -; V gene: TRBV12-3/TRBV12-4; D gene: -; CDR3 DNA: TGTGCCAGCAGCCCGTCCCAGGATACGCAGTATTTT; CDR3 protein: CASSPSQDTQYF
J gene: TRBJ1-5; clone size: -; V gene: TRBV6-4; D gene: TRBD1; CDR3 DNA: TGTGTCAGCAGCAGAACAGGGGAGATTTCCTATAGCAATCAGCCCCAGCATTTT; CDR3 protein: CVSSRTGEISYSNQPQHF
J gene: TRBJ1-3; clone size: -; V gene: TRBV5-1; D gene: -; CDR3 DNA: TGCGCCAGCAGCTTGACAGGGTTCTCTGGAAACACCATATATTTT; CDR3 protein: CASSLTGFSGNTIYF
J gene: TRBJ2-1; clone size: -; V gene: TRBV11-2; D gene: TRBD2; CDR3 DNA: TGTGCCAGCAGCCTTGGGACTAGCGGGAACCCATGGGATGAGCAGTTCTTC; CDR3 protein: CASSLGTSGNPWDEQFF
J gene: TRBJ1-1; clone size: -; V gene: TRBV29-1; D gene: -; CDR3 DNA: TGCAGCGTAGAGAGGGGCAGGGACACTGAAGCTTTCTTT; CDR3 protein: CSVERGRDTEAFF
J gene: TRBJ1-2; clone size: -; V gene: TRBV6-5; D gene: -; CDR3 DNA: TGTGCCAGCAGCCCCGGGTGGGACTATGGCTACACCTTC; CDR3 protein: CASSPGWDYGYTF
J gene: TRBJ1-1; clone size: -; V gene: TRBV20-1; D gene: -; CDR3 DNA: TGCAGAGCACAGGGAAACACTGAAGCTTTCTTT; CDR3 protein: CRAQGNTEAFF
J gene: TRBJ1-2; clone size: once; V gene: TRBV28; D gene: -; CDR3 DNA: TGTGCCAGCAGGGGCCGTAACTATGGCTACACCTTC; CDR3 protein: CASRGRNYGYTF
J gene: TRBJ1-6; clone size: -; V gene: TRBV5-1; D gene: TRBD1; CDR3 DNA: TGCGCCAGCAGCTTGGGGGACAGGAGTGGTGTTTCACCCCTCCACTTT; CDR3 protein: CASSLGDRSGVSPLHF